Listed below are T cell receptor beta chains from one sample, sequenced in a study of tumor-infiltrating lymphocytes in localized non-small cell lung cancer. Some clones are missing from TCRdb's copy, which holds only in-frame ones; the method was immunoSEQ multiplex PCR. Here the sample spans 9,500 to 15,000 clones, approximately 80% being singletons. Sequencing was done on a sample of lung tumor tissue. The source is a human donor with non-small cell lung cancer. Both conserved end residues are trimmed from each CDR3. A D gene is named only where the DNA matches it firmly.

J,D,V,CDR3
TRBJ1-2,TRBD1,TRBV10-3,AISEADRAHYGYT
TRBJ1-2,-,TRBV7-9,ASRDHNGEEGYT
TRBJ2-1,TRBD2,TRBV30,AGYTRGAYNEQF
TRBJ1-1,TRBD1,TRBV6-5,AILDREVTEAF
TRBJ1-6,-,TRBV30,AWQTGTLSSYNSPLH
TRBJ2-3,TRBD2,TRBV4-1,ASSLGLDTDTQY
TRBJ1-5,-,TRBV6-1,ASADQTGNQPQH
TRBJ2-1,-,TRBV19,ASSIGQGAYNEQF
TRBJ1-3,-,TRBV13,ASSKGQPSGNTIY
TRBJ2-2,TRBD2,TRBV5-1,ASKGPREGNTGELF
TRBJ1-1,TRBD1,TRBV6-5,ASRQTGGPVAF
TRBJ2-3,-,TRBV14,ASSQYHGIGGSTDTQY
TRBJ1-1,-,TRBV4-3,ASSQDPAGVLAEAF
TRBJ1-1,TRBD1,TRBV5-1,ASSLIPGGGNTEAF
TRBJ1-6,-,TRBV2,ASSEGQPNFWSPLH
TRBJ2-2,-,TRBV2,ASSGSNTGELF
TRBJ1-5,-,TRBV21-1,ASSGRRTKAGEPQH
TRBJ1-5,-,TRBV7-8,ASSLGGQYQPQH
TRBJ2-2,-,TRBV2,ASSEERLGGELF
TRBJ1-3,-,TRBV4-1,ASSQGKGEGNTIY